These 10 T cell receptor beta chains came from one sample sequenced in a study of CD8+ T cells in alopecia areata. Reverse transcribed after extraction, RNA yielded cDNA as the sequencing template. Produced via immunoSEQ multiplex PCR; TCRdb's table is partial and in-frame only. The profile shows some 170,000 clones, about 54% of them singletons. The treatment is: oral pan-JAK inhibitor, 5-10 mg twice daily. This specimen consisted of CD4+ T cells sorted from blood, obtained at roughly week 58, from a patient treated with tofacitinib. The receptors derive from a human donor with alopecia areata.

The chain recombines TRBV5-6 with TRBJ2-7; D gene uncertain. Germline V gene sequence: CDR1 SGHDT, CDR2 YYEEEE. V was trimmed by 1 base and J by 0 bases, leaving 2 bases between them. The CDR3 has 12 amino acids. CDR3 in DNA: TGTGCCAGCAGCTTGAGCTCCTACGAGCAGTACTTC. This sequence encodes CASSLSSYEQYF.

This chain joins TRBV30 and TRBJ2-1; either TRBD1 or TRBD2 may supply D (5 bases each). The germline CDR1 and CDR2 sequences are GTSNPN and SVGIG (reference sequence). This CDR3 contains 12 residues. The V end was cut by 0 bases, the J end by 8 bases, with 8 bases between. CDR3 sequence: CAWSVRGHEQFF. As DNA, the CDR3 is TGTGCCTGGAGTGTAAGGGGACATGAGCAGTTCTTC.

The chain combines TRBV10-3 with TRBJ1-5; TRBD1 matches at 8 bases. The V gene end was trimmed by 6 bases and the J gene end by 2 bases; junction bases not matched to a gene: 6. Germline lookup yields CDR1 ENHRY and CDR2 SYGVKD. This CDR3 has 15 amino acids. CDR3 amino acids: CAISSGGVGNQPQHF. CDR3 sequence (DNA): TGTGCCATCAGCTCAGGGGGCGTAGGCAATCAGCCCCAGCATTTT.

This clone was observed a few times. This rearrangement joins TRBV10-3 to TRBJ1-1; D gene ambiguous. Trimming removed 0 bases from V and 10 bases from J, with 9 bases in between. The CDR3 runs to 12 residues. Germline V CDR1 and CDR2: ENHRY, SYGVKD. The CDR3: CAISESKSGAFF. In DNA form, the CDR3 reads TGTGCCATCAGTGAGTCGAAGTCTGGAGCTTTCTTT.

There are a few counts of this clone. CDR3 residues: CASSQDGTFNEQFF. The CDR3 DNA sequence: TGCGCCAGCAGCCAAGACGGGACCTTTAATGAGCAGTTCTTC. V is TRBV4-1 and J is TRBJ2-1; D is tentatively TRBD1 or TRBD2 (5 bases each). The ends were cut back, 0 bases at V and 7 bases at J, with 10 bases in the middle. CDR3 length: 14 amino acids. CDR1 is MGHRA, CDR2 YSYEKL, per germline.

This clone was seen only a few times. The rearrangement links TRBV5-1 to TRBJ2-5, with D perhaps TRBD2 (6 bases). The CDR3 covers 15 residues. V was cut by 4 bases and J by 0 bases, with 13 bases left in between. Germline V lookup: CDR1 SGHRS, CDR2 YFSETQ. CDR3 bases: TGCGCCAGCAGCGGTACCTGGGGGGACCAAGAGACCCAGTACTTC. It is translated as CASSGTWGDQETQYF.

CDR3 amino acids: CSARKGEKLFF. The CDR3 DNA sequence: TGCAGCGCCCGGAAGGGGGAAAAACTGTTTTTT. The chain recombines TRBV29-1 with TRBJ1-4, with TRBD1 as a possible D gene (5 bases). Germline V CDR1 and CDR2: SQVTM, ANQGSEA. V dropped 7 bases and J dropped 8 bases, with 11 bases sitting between them. The CDR3 spans 11 residues.

The chain has TRBV5-6 and TRBJ2-7; 8 bases are a match to TRBD1. V shed 3 bases and J 2 bases; nucleotides not matched to a gene: 4. CDR3 length equals 14 residues. Germline loops: CDR1 SGHDT, CDR2 YYEEEE. In nucleotides, the CDR3 is TGTGCCAGCAGCTCTCCGGGACAGGCCTACGAGCAGTACTTC. Translation gives CASSSPGQAYEQYF. The entire variable domain, with the rest obtained from reference TRBV5-6 and TRBJ2-7, is as follows: DAGVTQSPTHLIKTRGQQVTLRCSPKSGHDTVSWYQQALGQGPQFIFQYYEEEERQRGNFPDRFSGHQFPNYSSELNVNALLLGDSALYLCASSSPGQAYEQYFGPGTRLTVT.

The chain links TRBV12-5 to TRBJ1-2; no clear D. In germline, CDR1 is LGHNT, CDR2 FRNRAP. V lost 0 bases and J lost 0, with 8 bases in between. The CDR3 length is 15 residues. CDR3 nucleotides: TGTGCTAGTGGTTTGGTCCCACGCACTAACTATGGCTACACCTTC. Its translation is CASGLVPRTNYGYTF.

The chain is built from TRBV23-1 and TRBJ1-4; a weak D match, TRBD1 (5 bases). TRBV23-1 is classed as an ORF, of uncertain function. The CDR3 loop spans 11 amino acids. V dropped 0 bases and J dropped 16 bases, with 9 bases sitting between them. CDR3 bases: TGCGCCAGCAGTCAATCCCCAGGGAGGTTTTTT. This translates into CASSQSPGRFF.